These 21 T cell receptor beta chains came from one sample sequenced in a study of blood T cell repertoires in COVID-19. The assay was immunoSEQ multiplex PCR, and TCRdb's table has in-frame clones only and misses some. The data hold 350,000 to 500,000 clones, with roughly 84% observed a single time. Specimen: PBMCs or T cells enriched from blood (not recorded which). These receptors originate from a woman between 18 and 29 years old who had been exposed to COVID-19.

V gene TRBV19 combines with J gene TRBJ2-1; 8 bases fit TRBD2. Per the germline V gene, CDR1 is LNHDA and CDR2 is SQIVND (reference sequence). With V trimmed by 9 bases and J by 6 bases, 7 bases remained unmatched. The CDR3 runs 13 residues. The CDR3: CASTGGNFNEQFF. The CDR3, as DNA: TGTGCCAGCACGGGGGGGAACTTCAATGAGCAGTTCTTC.

The V and J genes are TRBV3-1 (or the pseudogene TRBV3-2) and TRBJ2-5; a weak D match, TRBD1 (6 bases). Trimming stripped 3 bases from V and 11 bases from J, with 13 bases between. Looked up from germline, CDR1 is LGHDT and CDR2 is YNNKEL (reference sequence). The CDR3 runs 12 residues. The CDR3 bases are TGTGCCAGCAGCCATCGGACAGTAAAGCAGTACTTC. Its translation is CASSHRTVKQYF.

The chain recombines TRBV2 with TRBJ2-7; D unresolved. V was clipped by 11 bases and J by 0 bases, with 11 bases between them. Germline V lookup: CDR1 SNHLY, CDR2 FYNNEI. The CDR3 is made up of 12 amino acids. This chain's CDR3 is CAVMKSSYEQYF. The DNA of the CDR3 is TGTGCCGTCATGAAGAGCTCCTACGAGCAGTACTTC.

V gene TRBV19 combines with J gene TRBJ1-1; 10 positions agree with TRBD1. With 8 bases clipped from V and 4 bases from J, the junction kept 7 bases outside the gene matches. CDR1 and CDR2 (germline): LNHDA, SQIVND (reference sequence). The CDR3 runs 14 residues. CDR3 nucleotides: TGTGCCAGTCAACCCGGGACAGGGGTCACTGAAGCTTTCTTT. The encoded protein is CASQPGTGVTEAFF.

The V call is TRBV4-1, the J call TRBJ1-4; maybe TRBD1 (5 bases). The CDR3 spans 15 residues. Germline V gene data show CDR1 as MGHRA and CDR2 as YSYEKL. V was shortened by 2 bases and J by 7 bases, with 14 bases between the two germline ends. In DNA form, the CDR3 reads TGCGCCAGCAGCCAATTAGGAGGGGAGGGTGAAAAACTGTTTTTT. Encoded protein: CASSQLGGEGEKLFF.

The CDR3 nucleotides are TGTGCCACCGCCGGAGCTCGCGGGACAGGGCGTACCGGGGAGCTGTTTTTT. This sequence encodes CATAGARGTGRTGELFF. This chain uses TRBV15 with TRBJ2-2; 9 nucleotides agree with TRBD1. V trimming: 8 bases; J trimming: 5 bases; junction bases outside the gene matches: 15. Germline CDR1 and CDR2: LNHNV and YYDKDF (reference sequence). This CDR3 is built from 17 residues.

This clone was detected once. This sequence joins TRBV5-6 and TRBJ2-7; TRBD1 is a possible D gene (6 bases). The germline gives CDR1 SGHDT, CDR2 YYEEEE. The CDR3 is 13 amino acids. The germline V and J ends were trimmed by 4 bases and 5 bases, with 13 bases remaining between them. The CDR3 loop reads CASSRGSPNEQYF. The CDR3 coding sequence is TGTGCCAGCAGCAGGGGGTCCCCTAACGAGCAGTACTTC. The complete variable domain, with remaining parts taken from reference TRBV5-6 and TRBJ2-7, reads DAGVTQSPTHLIKTRGQQVTLRCSPKSGHDTVSWYQQALGQGPQFIFQYYEEEERQRGNFPDRFSGHQFPNYSSELNVNALLLGDSALYLCASSRGSPNEQYFGPGTRLTVT.

V is TRBV5-1 and J is TRBJ2-3; TRBD2 matches 10 bases. The CDR3 length is 16 residues. Germline CDR1 and CDR2: SGHRS and YFSETQ. J was trimmed by 3 bases and V by 2 bases; bases with no gene match: 6. CDR3 nucleotide sequence: TGCGCCAGCAGCTTCATCAGCGGGGGGGCAACAGATACGCAGTATTTT. It yields the protein CASSFISGGATDTQYF.

The CDR3 DNA reads as TGTGCCAGCACGGTACAGGTGGACGAGCAGTACTTC. Amino acids: CASTVQVDEQYF. The chain is built from TRBV7-9 and TRBJ2-7, with D perhaps TRBD1 (5 bases). The V end was cut by 7 bases, the J end by 5 bases, with 12 bases between. Germline V gene data show CDR1 as SEHNR and CDR2 as FQNEAQ (reference sequence). This CDR3 contains 12 residues. The entire variable domain, with the rest obtained from reference TRBV7-9 and TRBJ2-7, is as follows: DTGVSQNPRHKITKRGQNVTFRCDPISEHNRLYWYRQTLGQGPEFLTYFQNEAQLEKSRLLSDRFSAERPKGSFSTLEIQRTEQGDSAMYLCASTVQVDEQYFGPGTRLTVT.

V usage is TRBV6-5 and J usage is TRBJ2-7; 8 nucleotides align to TRBD2. Trimming removed 7 bases from V and 7 bases from J; junction bases left unmatched: 12. CDR3 length: 14 residues. The V gene's germline CDR1 is MNHEY and CDR2 SVGAGI. In DNA form, the CDR3 reads TGTGCCAGCACTGTTACGGGGGGGCAGCTGGAGCAGTACTTC. Translated, it gives CASTVTGGQLEQYF.

The CDR3 DNA reads TGTGCCAGCTCACTACAGTTTACCGGGACAGGCTACGAGCAGTACTTC. Translating gives CASSLQFTGTGYEQYF. The V and J genes are TRBV18 and TRBJ2-7, with 8 bases that match TRBD1. The CDR3 consists of 16 residues. V trimming: 4 bases; J trimming: 3 bases; junction bases outside the gene matches: 11. Germline V lookup: CDR1 KGHSH, CDR2 LQKENI.

The chain employs TRBV28 and TRBJ2-1; 9 bases fit TRBD2. V was clipped by 4 bases and J by 6 bases; unmatched bases: 7. The CDR3 covers 15 residues. CDR1 and CDR2 from the germline V gene are MDHEN and SYDVKM. CDR3 bases: TGTGCCAGCAGTTCCCGCGGGGGGGGGTTCAATGAGCAGTTCTTC. Translated: CASSSRGGGFNEQFF.

This clone was observed a handful of times. J is TRBJ1-1 and V is TRBV5-5; TRBD1 is a possible D gene (5 bases). The V end was cut by 1 base, the J end by 2 bases, with 6 bases between. CDR1 and CDR2 from the germline V gene are SGHKS and YYEKEE (reference sequence). The length of the CDR3 is 13 residues. CDR3 protein: CASSLQGNTEAFF. The CDR3 region has the DNA TGTGCCAGCAGCTTGCAGGGAAACACTGAAGCTTTCTTT.

V is TRBV18 and J is TRBJ2-7, with 7 bases identical to TRBD1. The CDR3 spans 16 residues. Germline-derived CDR1 and CDR2 are KGHSH and LQKENI. V trimming: 0 bases; J trimming: 4 bases; junction bases outside the gene matches: 9. The CDR3 here is CASSPPGQERVYEQYF. The CDR3 coding sequence is TGTGCCAGCTCACCACCCGGACAGGAAAGGGTTTACGAGCAGTACTTC. The whole variable domain, remainder taken from reference TRBV18 and TRBJ2-7, is NAGVMQNPRHLVRRRGQEARLRCSPMKGHSHVYWYRQLPEEGLKFMVYLQKENIIDESGMPKERFSAEFPKEGPSILRIQQVVRGDSAAYFCASSPPGQERVYEQYFGPGTRLTVT.

In nucleotides, the CDR3 is TGTGCCAGCAGTTTAAGCAGGGGAGATTACGAGCAGTACTTC. It translates to CASSLSRGDYEQYF. The V and J genes are TRBV28 and TRBJ2-7, with D perhaps matching TRBD1 (6 bases). V was shortened by 2 bases and J by 4 bases, with 12 bases between the two germline ends. The CDR3 covers 14 residues. Germline CDR1 MDHEN, CDR2 SYDVKM.

This rearrangement joins TRBV12-3 or TRBV12-4 to TRBJ1-2; D gene ambiguous. The CDR3 consists of 12 residues. V shed 5 bases and J shed 2 bases, with 6 bases lying between them. The CDR3 nucleotides are TGTGCCAGCAGTATACAGAACTATGGCTACACCTTC. Its protein is CASSIQNYGYTF.

The rearrangement uses TRBV5-1 and TRBJ2-7, with D possibly being TRBD1 (5 bases). The germline V and J ends were trimmed by 0 bases and 4 bases, with 20 bases remaining between them. The CDR3 contains 17 residues. Germline V lookup: CDR1 SGHRS, CDR2 YFSETQ. CDR3 loop: CASSLGTGTGPSYEQYF. In DNA, the CDR3 is TGCGCCAGCAGCTTGGGAACAGGTACAGGCCCTTCTTACGAGCAGTACTTC.

The CDR3 nucleotides are TGCGCCAGCAGCTTCCCAGGGATGGGAGAGACCCAGTACTTC. Its protein product is CASSFPGMGETQYF. The chain uses TRBV5-1 and TRBJ2-5; perhaps TRBD1 as D (5 bases). The CDR3 is 14 residues long. V lost 2 bases and J 4 bases, leaving 12 bases between the germline ends. Per the germline V gene, CDR1 is SGHRS and CDR2 is YFSETQ.

This clone was detected a few times. J is TRBJ2-3 and V is TRBV9; 9 bases fit TRBD2. The CDR3 totals 14 residues. J was trimmed by 2 bases and V by 3 bases; bases with no gene match: 1. The germline V gene has CDR1 SGDLS and CDR2 YYNGEE. The CDR3 coding sequence is TGTGCCAGCAGCGAGCGGGGGGTCACAGATACGCAGTATTTT. Translation: CASSERGVTDTQYF.

V and J are TRBV6-1 and TRBJ1-5; 8 nucleotides align to TRBD1. The J segment lost 2 bases and the V segment lost 0 bases, leaving 3 bases of the junction unmatched. CDR3 length: 16 amino acids. Germline CDR1 is MNHNS and CDR2 is SASEGT. This chain's CDR3 is CASSEASTGGNQPQHF. The CDR3 DNA reads as TGTGCCAGCAGTGAAGCCTCGACAGGGGGCAATCAGCCCCAGCATTTT.

This chain connects TRBV5-1 to TRBJ1-1; D gene unclear. The CDR3 is 14 residues long. Per germline, CDR1 SGHRS and CDR2 YFSETQ. Trimming removed 0 bases from V and 7 bases from J, with 13 bases in between. The CDR3 nucleotides read TGCGCCAGCAGCTTGGCCCCCCGGGAAATTGAAGCTTTCTTT. Encoded protein: CASSLAPREIEAFF.